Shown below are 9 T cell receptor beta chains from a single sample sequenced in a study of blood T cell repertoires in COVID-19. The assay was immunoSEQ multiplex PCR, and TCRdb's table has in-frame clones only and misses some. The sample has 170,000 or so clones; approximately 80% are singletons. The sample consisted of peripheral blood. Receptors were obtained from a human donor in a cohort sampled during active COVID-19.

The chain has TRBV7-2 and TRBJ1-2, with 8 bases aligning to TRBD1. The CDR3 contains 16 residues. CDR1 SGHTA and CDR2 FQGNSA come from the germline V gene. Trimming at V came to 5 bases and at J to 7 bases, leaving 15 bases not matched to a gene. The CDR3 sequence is CASSAVIDRGVAGYTF. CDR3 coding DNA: TGTGCCAGCAGCGCAGTCATCGACAGGGGAGTCGCTGGCTACACCTTC.

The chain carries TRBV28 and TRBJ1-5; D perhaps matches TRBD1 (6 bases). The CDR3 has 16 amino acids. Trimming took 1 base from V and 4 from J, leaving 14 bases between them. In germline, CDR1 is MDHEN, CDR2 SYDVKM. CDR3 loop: CASSLSNRVRNQPQHF. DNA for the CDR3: TGTGCCAGCAGTTTATCGAACAGGGTCCGGAATCAGCCCCAGCATTTT. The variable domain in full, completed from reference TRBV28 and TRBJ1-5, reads DVKVTQSSRYLVKRTGEKVFLECVQDMDHENMFWYRQDPGLGLRLIYFSYDVKMKEKGDIPEGYSVSREKKERFSLILESASTNQTSMYLCASSLSNRVRNQPQHFGDGTRLSIL.

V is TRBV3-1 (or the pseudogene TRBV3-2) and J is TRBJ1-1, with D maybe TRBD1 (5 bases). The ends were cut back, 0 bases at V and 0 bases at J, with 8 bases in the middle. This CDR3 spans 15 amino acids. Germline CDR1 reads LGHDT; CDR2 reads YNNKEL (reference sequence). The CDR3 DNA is TGTGCCAGCAGCCAAGATCCAGGGTTGAACACTGAAGCTTTCTTT. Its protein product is CASSQDPGLNTEAFF.

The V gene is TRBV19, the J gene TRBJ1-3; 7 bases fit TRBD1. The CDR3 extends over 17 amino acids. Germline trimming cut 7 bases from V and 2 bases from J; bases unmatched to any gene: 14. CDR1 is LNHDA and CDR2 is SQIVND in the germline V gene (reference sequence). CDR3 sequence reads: CASKDGPTGVPGNTIYF. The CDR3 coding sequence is TGTGCCAGTAAGGATGGCCCTACAGGGGTCCCTGGAAACACCATATATTTT.

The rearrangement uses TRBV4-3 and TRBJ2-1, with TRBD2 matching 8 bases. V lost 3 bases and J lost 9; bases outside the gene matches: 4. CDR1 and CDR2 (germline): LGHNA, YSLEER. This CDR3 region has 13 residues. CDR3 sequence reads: CASSHGGVGEQFF. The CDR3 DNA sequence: TGCGCCAGCAGCCACGGGGGGGTGGGTGAGCAGTTCTTC.

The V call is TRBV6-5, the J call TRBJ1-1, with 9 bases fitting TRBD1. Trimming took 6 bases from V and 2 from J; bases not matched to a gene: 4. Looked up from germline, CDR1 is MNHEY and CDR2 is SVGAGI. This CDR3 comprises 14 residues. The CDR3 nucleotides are TGTGCCAGCAGACGGACAGGGGATAACACTGAAGCTTTCTTT. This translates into CASRRTGDNTEAFF.

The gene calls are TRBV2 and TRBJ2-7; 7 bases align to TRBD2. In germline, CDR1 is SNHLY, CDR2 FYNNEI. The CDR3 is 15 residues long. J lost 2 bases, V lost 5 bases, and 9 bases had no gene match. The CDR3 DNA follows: TGTGCCAGCAGTATATCTTCCGGGACTACCTACGAGCAGTACTTC. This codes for CASSISSGTTYEQYF.

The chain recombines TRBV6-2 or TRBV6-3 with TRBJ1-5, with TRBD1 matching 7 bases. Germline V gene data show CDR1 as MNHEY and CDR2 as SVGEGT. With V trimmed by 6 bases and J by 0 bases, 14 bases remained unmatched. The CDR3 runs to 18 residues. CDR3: CASSAIEGTEYSNQPQHF. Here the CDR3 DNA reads TGTGCCAGCAGCGCGATTGAGGGGACAGAATATAGCAATCAGCCCCAGCATTTT.

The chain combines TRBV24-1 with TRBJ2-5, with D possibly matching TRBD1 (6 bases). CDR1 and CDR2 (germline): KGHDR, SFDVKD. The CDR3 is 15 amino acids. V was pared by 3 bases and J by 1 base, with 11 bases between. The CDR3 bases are TGTGCCACCAGTGATGCCCGGGACACCCAAGAGACCCAGTACTTC. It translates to CATSDARDTQETQYF.